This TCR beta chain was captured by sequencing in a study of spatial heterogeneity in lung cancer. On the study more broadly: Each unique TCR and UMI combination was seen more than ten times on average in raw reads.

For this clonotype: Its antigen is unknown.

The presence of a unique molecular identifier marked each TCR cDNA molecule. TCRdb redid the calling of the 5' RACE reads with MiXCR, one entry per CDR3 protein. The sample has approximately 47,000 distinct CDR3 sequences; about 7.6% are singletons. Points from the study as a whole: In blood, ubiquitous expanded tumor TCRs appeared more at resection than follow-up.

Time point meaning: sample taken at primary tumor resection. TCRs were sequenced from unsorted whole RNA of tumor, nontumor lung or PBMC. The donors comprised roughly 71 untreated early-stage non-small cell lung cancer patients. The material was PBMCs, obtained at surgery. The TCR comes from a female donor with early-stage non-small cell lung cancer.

The CDR3 DNA is TGTGCCAGCAGCGTGGCCTTGGATGAATCACCCCTCCACTTT. It specifies CASSVALDESPLHF. This chain links TRBV3-1 with TRBJ1-6; D is undetermined. Trimming removed 5 bases from V and 10 bases from J, with 15 bases in between. The germline gives CDR1 LGHDT, CDR2 YNNKEL (reference sequence). CDR3 size: 14 residues.